This TCR beta chain was identified during a study of blood T cell repertoires in COVID-19. About the research overall: The United States, Italy and Spain provided the acute and convalescent COVID-19 samples. PBMCs, B-cell-depleted T cells, or T cells provided the cDNA or gDNA that made up the material.

With respect to this clone: Distinct nucleotide sequences in the sample also encode this CDR3.

Per the authors' pipeline: Counts of nucleated cells, estimated from reference gene primer amplification, were obtained. Only in-frame clones appear in the TCRdb table, and some are missing; sequencing was by immunoSEQ multiplex PCR. V, J and clone size reflect that table, while D and trimming were determined from the DNA. In the table there are approximately 220,000 clones, about 86% of which are singletons. The V gene lost 0 bases and the J gene lost 3 bases, with 8 bases spanning the gap. The CDR3 covers 13 residues. The germline CDR1 and CDR2 sequences are GTSNPN and SVGIG (reference sequence). The sequenced sample consisted of peripheral blood. The V gene is TRBV30, the J gene TRBJ1-1, with D perhaps TRBD1 (5 bases). The receptor's source is a woman between 45 and 65 years old with acute or convalescent COVID-19. The CDR3 DNA sequence: TGTGCCTGGAGTGTAGGAGGGGACACTGAAGCTTTCTTT. Residues: CAWSVGGDTEAFF.